The 32 T cell receptor beta chains below were found in one sample sequenced in a study of radiation and T cells in renal cell carcinoma. Sequencing used immunoSEQ multiplex PCR; TCRdb keeps in-frame clones, though not all of them. The table has about 91,000 clones, 82% seen once; the top ten hold approximately 6.4%. Described time point: baseline pretreatment blood. The sample's treatment: 15 Gy SBRT to primary tumor, nephrectomy 4 weeks later. This material consisted of blood, taken from a patient whose treatment included radiotherapy and nephrectomy. The source is a man aged 60-69 years with renal cell carcinoma.

V is TRBV5-6 and J is TRBJ1-2, with D possibly matching TRBD1 (6 bases). V lost 4 bases and J 6 bases, leaving 22 bases between the germline ends. Germline CDR1 is SGHDT and CDR2 is YYEEEE. CDR3 length: 16 residues. The CDR3 reads CASSPMRHRELDGYTF. CDR3 coding DNA: TGTGCCAGCAGCCCAATGAGGCACAGGGAGTTGGATGGCTACACCTTC. The full variable domain, its missing parts supplied by reference TRBV5-6 and TRBJ1-2, is DAGVTQSPTHLIKTRGQQVTLRCSPKSGHDTVSWYQQALGQGPQFIFQYYEEEERQRGNFPDRFSGHQFPNYSSELNVNALLLGDSALYLCASSPMRHRELDGYTFGSGTRLTVV.

In DNA, the CDR3 is TGTGCCAGCAGTTCCGGGACGGACTCGGGGGAGGGGGAGCTGTTTTTT. It translates to CASSSGTDSGEGELFF. This chain connects TRBV28 to TRBJ2-2, with D perhaps matching TRBD2 (6 bases). This CDR3 region has 16 residues. Germline CDR1 is MDHEN and CDR2 is SYDVKM. Trimming shortened V by 4 bases and J by 8 bases, and 20 bases separated the two germline ends.

The genes are TRBV7-2 and TRBJ1-1; 10 nucleotides align to TRBD1. The CDR3 runs to 16 residues. V gave up 3 bases and J gave up 0 bases; unmatched junction bases: 4. CDR1 and CDR2 (germline): SGHTA, FQGNSA. The CDR3, as DNA: TGTGCCAGCAGCTTGGGACAGGGGTTTTTGAACACTGAAGCTTTCTTT. It specifies CASSLGQGFLNTEAFF.

The J gene is TRBJ1-1, the V gene TRBV28; the match to TRBD1 covers 11 bases. V lost 5 bases and J lost 5; bases outside the gene matches: 4. This CDR3 has 14 amino acids. Germline V CDR1 and CDR2: MDHEN, SYDVKM. The chain's CDR3 is CASSRGQGATEAFF. CDR3 DNA: TGTGCCAGCAGTCGTGGACAGGGGGCGACTGAAGCTTTCTTT.

This chain uses TRBV5-6 with TRBJ2-7, with D maybe TRBD1 (5 bases). Trimming removed 0 bases at V and 0 bases at J, with 7 bases between. There are 14 residues in the CDR3. Germline lookup yields CDR1 SGHDT and CDR2 YYEEEE. The CDR3 DNA is TGTGCCAGCAGCTTGGGACAGTTCTCCTACGAGCAGTACTTC. This sequence encodes CASSLGQFSYEQYF.

This rearrangement joins TRBV10-2 to TRBJ2-7; D possibly corresponds to TRBD2 (6 bases). Trimming left V 8 bases short and J 4 bases short, with 9 bases between. CDR1 WSHSY and CDR2 SAAADI come from the germline V gene. This CDR3 has 11 residues. The CDR3 DNA sequence: TGCGCCAGCGGGAGGAAATACGAGCAGTACTTC. As protein: CASGRKYEQYF.

The chain links TRBV10-1 to TRBJ1-3, with no clear D. CDR3 size: 13 residues. CDR1 is WNHNN and CDR2 is SYGVQD in the germline V gene (reference sequence). V lost 3 bases, J lost 8 bases, and 11 bases lay in between. The CDR3 loop is CASSEGNPDTIYF. In DNA, the CDR3 is TGCGCCAGCAGTGAAGGGAATCCGGACACCATATATTTT.

This clone came up once. The rearrangement joins TRBV9 to TRBJ2-1, with 16 nucleotides matching TRBD2. CDR1 SGDLS and CDR2 YYNGEE come from the germline V gene. J lost 3 bases, V lost 6 bases, and 15 bases had no gene match. The CDR3 sequence is 20 residues long. The CDR3 sequence is CASMVTGTSGRAFHYNEQFF. CDR3 nucleotide sequence: TGTGCCAGCATGGTAACCGGGACTAGCGGGAGGGCCTTCCACTACAATGAGCAGTTCTTC.

The genes are TRBV5-1 and TRBJ1-3, with 7 bases fitting TRBD1. This CDR3 contains 14 residues. Losses at the gene ends were 0 bases for V and 7 bases for J; bases not matched to a gene: 4. Germline V gene lookup returns CDR1 SGHRS and CDR2 YFSETQ. The CDR3 nucleotides read TGCGCCAGCAGCTTGGGACAGGGTGGTAACACCATATATTTT. Translation gives CASSLGQGGNTIYF.

V and J are TRBV7-2 and TRBJ2-5; TRBD1 matches at 7 bases. Germline CDR1 is SGHTA and CDR2 is FQGNSA. The junction had 1 base not matched to a gene; V was cut back by 3 bases and J by 0 bases. The CDR3 spans 14 residues. This chain's CDR3 is CASSFQGDQETQYF. CDR3 sequence (DNA): TGTGCCAGCAGCTTCCAGGGGGACCAAGAGACCCAGTACTTC. The full variable domain, with the rest looked up from reference TRBV7-2 and TRBJ2-5, is GAGVSQSPSNKVTEKGKDVELRCDPISGHTALYWYRQSLGQGLEFLIYFQGNSAPDKSGLPSDRFSAERTGGSVSTLTIQRTQQEDSAVYLCASSFQGDQETQYFGPGTRLLVL.

The V and J genes are TRBV11-2 and TRBJ1-5; 9 bases are shared with TRBD1. The CDR3 has 15 amino acids. Trimming removed 4 bases from V and 11 bases from J; junction bases left unmatched: 12. Germline CDR1 reads SGHAT; CDR2 reads FQNNGV. CDR3 DNA: TGTGCCAGCAGCTCGGGACAGGGAGGGGGTCAAACCCAGCATTTT. Encoded protein: CASSSGQGGGQTQHF.

In nucleotides, the CDR3 is TGCAGCGTTGTCGGCAGACACACAGATACGCAGTATTTT. Translated, it gives CSVVGRHTDTQYF. J is TRBJ2-3 and V is TRBV29-1; D is uncertain. Trimming pared 4 bases from V and 2 bases from J, leaving 10 bases between. The CDR3 length is 13 residues. Germline V lookup: CDR1 SQVTM, CDR2 ANQGSEA.

The chain links TRBV29-1 to TRBJ2-5; the match to TRBD2 covers 9 bases. The last part of the DNA fits TRBJ2-7 better; the J call may be wrong. Germline loops: CDR1 SQVTM, CDR2 ANQGSEA. The CDR3 consists of 14 residues. The DNA for the CDR3 is TGCAGCGTTGTAGGCGGGAGGGCCTCGGGCGAGCAGTACTTC. It codes for CSVVGGRASGEQYF.

The chain has TRBV18 and TRBJ2-3; 10 bases are a match to TRBD2. Per the germline V gene, CDR1 is KGHSH and CDR2 is LQKENI. This CDR3 comprises 17 residues. With 2 bases clipped from V and 3 bases from J, the junction kept 8 bases outside the gene matches. The CDR3 sequence is CASSPEVSGRRTDTQYF. The CDR3 nucleotides read TGTGCCAGCTCACCAGAGGTTAGCGGGAGGAGGACAGATACGCAGTATTTT.

V usage is TRBV6-6 and J usage is TRBJ2-2, with 7 bases identical to TRBD1. Trimming at V came to 5 bases and at J to 6 bases, leaving 9 bases not matched to a gene. CDR1 MNHNY and CDR2 SVGAGI come from the germline V gene (reference sequence). The CDR3 loop spans 15 amino acids. The CDR3 DNA reads TGTGCCAGCAGTAGCACAGGGGCGGCTGCCGGGGAGCTGTTTTTT. It yields the protein CASSSTGAAAGELFF.

This rearrangement joins TRBV19 to TRBJ2-1, with 7 bases lining up with TRBD2. V lost 5 bases, J lost 4 bases, and 11 bases stayed unmatched. Looked up from germline, CDR1 is LNHDA and CDR2 is SQIVND (reference sequence). This CDR3 comprises 16 residues. The CDR3 coding sequence is TGTGCCAGTAGTCGATTAGCGGGTTCCAATTACAATGAGCAGTTCTTC. It is translated as CASSRLAGSNYNEQFF.

The chain recombines TRBV10-3 with TRBJ2-5, with 10 positions matching TRBD2. The V gene end was trimmed by 2 bases and the J gene end by 5 bases; junction bases not matched to a gene: 5. CDR3 length: 15 residues. Germline V gene lookup returns CDR1 ENHRY and CDR2 SYGVKD. This chain's CDR3 is CAISEAVAGGETQYF. CDR3 nucleotides: TGTGCCATCAGTGAGGCGGTAGCGGGAGGTGAGACCCAGTACTTC.

This chain connects TRBV4-2 to TRBJ2-1, with a possible D match to TRBD2 (6 bases). V gave up 8 bases and J gave up 8 bases, with 10 bases separating them. CDR1 and CDR2 from the germline V gene are LGHNA and YNFKEQ. The CDR3 extends over 11 amino acids. The CDR3 DNA sequence: TGTGCCAGCCAGAGGAGGGATGAGCAGTTCTTC. This encodes CASQRRDEQFF.

This clone was counted once. In DNA, the CDR3 is TGTGCCAGCTCACCCACCGGGACAGCCCCGTACGGTACGCAGTATTTT. Protein sequence: CASSPTGTAPYGTQYF. The chain combines TRBV18 with TRBJ2-3, with 7 bases matching TRBD1. Germline CDR1 KGHSH, CDR2 LQKENI. CDR3 length: 16 amino acids. J was trimmed by 8 bases and V by 3 bases; bases with no gene match: 14.

This chain joins TRBV9 and TRBJ1-1, with 8 bases matching TRBD1. This CDR3 is built from 14 residues. V shed 4 bases, J shed 4 bases, and the junction held 6 bases outside the gene matches. Germline V gives CDR1 SGDLS, CDR2 YYNGEE. The CDR3 DNA follows: TGTGCCAGCAGCCGCTCCACAGGGGGCACTGAAGCTTTCTTT. It translates to CASSRSTGGTEAFF.

Written as DNA, the CDR3 is TGTGCCAGCAGGAGGCAGAGCACAGATACGCAGTATTTT. Its translation is CASRRQSTDTQYF. The chain links TRBV2 to TRBJ2-3, with D hard to call. The germline gives CDR1 SNHLY, CDR2 FYNNEI. V lost 6 bases, J lost 0 bases, and 7 bases lay in between. This CDR3 has 13 residues.

This chain uses TRBV28 with TRBJ2-3; 7 bases agree with TRBD1. This CDR3 spans 17 amino acids. J lost 0 bases, V lost 6 bases, and 12 bases had no gene match. Germline V CDR1 and CDR2: MDHEN, SYDVKM. The CDR3 sequence is CASRSQTGTVSTDTQYF. The CDR3 DNA is TGTGCCAGCAGGAGCCAGACCGGGACAGTTAGCACAGATACGCAGTATTTT.

V and J are TRBV11-3 and TRBJ1-1, with D perhaps TRBD1 (5 bases). The length of the CDR3 is 13 residues. The V end lost 2 bases, the J end lost 4 bases, and 8 bases lay between the germline ends. The germline V gene encodes CDR1 SGHNT and CDR2 YENEEA. DNA for the CDR3: TGTGCCAGCAGCTTACTGGGGGGCACTGAAGCTTTCTTT. It is translated as CASSLLGGTEAFF.

For this clone: This specimen includes other DNA sequences encoding the same CDR3. V and J are TRBV7-2 and TRBJ2-5; D is tentatively TRBD1 or TRBD2 (6 bases each). CDR1 and CDR2 from the germline V gene are SGHTA and FQGNSA. The CDR3 sequence is 14 residues long. The V gene lost 5 bases and the J gene lost 4 bases, with 14 bases spanning the gap. In nucleotides, the CDR3 is TGTGCCAGCAGCCCCCTAGGGGGGCGAGAGACCCAGTACTTC. This encodes CASSPLGGRETQYF.

This clone has just a few counts. The chain links TRBV30 to TRBJ2-5, with D perhaps matching TRBD2 (6 bases). Deletions cut 0 bases from V and 3 bases from J, with 8 bases between. The CDR3 length is 13 residues. CDR1 and CDR2 from the germline V gene are GTSNPN and SVGIG (reference sequence). The CDR3 protein is CAWSVGGEETQYF. The DNA of the CDR3 is TGTGCCTGGAGTGTCGGAGGGGAAGAGACCCAGTACTTC.

This clone was picked up a small number of times. The rearrangement links TRBV4-2 to TRBJ1-5; D uncertain. The CDR3 spans 15 residues. The germline V and J ends were trimmed by 0 bases and 0 bases, with 6 bases remaining between them. Germline CDR1 LGHNA, CDR2 YNFKEQ. CDR3: CASSQDQLSNQPQHF. CDR3 nucleotide sequence: TGTGCCAGCAGCCAAGATCAGCTTAGCAATCAGCCCCAGCATTTT.

This rearrangement joins TRBV5-4 to TRBJ2-1; D gene ambiguous. The CDR3 is 13 amino acids. The V end lost 0 bases, the J end lost 4 bases, and 5 bases lay between the germline ends. Germline V CDR1 and CDR2: SGHNT, YYREEE (reference sequence). The CDR3 loop reads CASSLDPYNEQFF. The CDR3 nucleotides read TGTGCCAGCAGCTTGGACCCTTACAATGAGCAGTTCTTC.

The chain has TRBV27 and TRBJ1-2; 12 bases are shared with TRBD1. Germline V lookup: CDR1 MNHEY, CDR2 SMNVEV (reference sequence). With V trimmed by 10 bases and J by 12 bases, 9 bases remained unmatched. CDR3 length: 12 residues. CDR3 sequence reads: CAIGTGGGHHTF. In DNA form, the CDR3 reads TGTGCCATAGGGACAGGGGGCGGACACCACACCTTC.

V is TRBV7-2 and J is TRBJ1-1; D is unresolved. This CDR3 spans 14 amino acids. CDR1 is SGHTA, CDR2 FQGNSA, per germline. Trimming took 5 bases from V and 0 from J, leaving 10 bases between them. CDR3 sequence: CASSPRNLNTEAFF. In DNA, the CDR3 is TGTGCCAGCAGCCCACGGAACTTGAACACTGAAGCTTTCTTT.

The sample holds one count of this clone. This sequence joins TRBV7-2 and TRBJ2-6; no reliable D call. The CDR3 covers 16 residues. The germline V and J ends were trimmed by 4 bases and 4 bases, with 14 bases remaining between them. Germline V lookup: CDR1 SGHTA, CDR2 FQGNSA. CDR3: CASSSSATRGANVLTF. Written as DNA, the CDR3 is TGTGCCAGCAGCTCCTCGGCCACGAGGGGGGCCAACGTCCTGACTTTC.

The chain uses TRBV29-1 and TRBJ1-4; 7 bases are a match to TRBD1. The V and J ends lost 2 bases and 8 bases, in that order; junction bases with no gene match: 11. Looked up from germline, CDR1 is SQVTM and CDR2 is ANQGSEA. The CDR3 is 15 amino acids. For the CDR3, the DNA is TGCAGCGTTGAATCCCCCGGGACAGAGGACGAAAAACTGTTTTTT. As protein: CSVESPGTEDEKLFF.

The V and J genes are TRBV28 and TRBJ1-2; 8 nucleotides match TRBD1. CDR1 and CDR2 (germline): MDHEN, SYDVKM. The CDR3 contains 16 residues. V was clipped by 1 base and J by 4 bases; unmatched bases: 8. In DNA form, the CDR3 reads TGTGCCAGCAGTTTATTGGACAGGGCGGGGACCTATGGCTACACCTTC. This gives the protein CASSLLDRAGTYGYTF.